This TCR beta chain came from a study of T cell repertoires in cytomegalovirus infection. This clonotype was recorded many times. TCRdb re-called the reads through MiXCR, storing one row per CDR3 protein. The table lists 55,000 to 85,000 distinct CDR3 sequences, under 4.5% of them singletons, with around a fifth in the top ten. The ends were cut back, 5 bases at V and 6 bases at J, with 20 bases in the middle. The CDR3 covers 15 residues. Germline CDR1 is SGHTA and CDR2 is FQGNSA. The chain uses TRBV7-2 and TRBJ2-7; TRBD1 might be the D (6 bases). The origin of this receptor is a human donor in good health (CMV status not recorded). Some clones in this sample may be carry-over from other donors' samples. The sequencing sample was made of PBMCs. CDR3 amino acids: CASSVGQGRGSEQYF. CDR3 DNA sequence: TGTGCCAGCAGCGTCGGTCAGGGCAGGGGCAGCGAGCAGTACTTC.